This TCR beta chain comes out of a study of T cells after yellow fever vaccination. General study points: Bulk-population clonotypes that are abundant could appear as contaminants in FACS-sorted repertoires.

Details on this clonotype: The antigen is not known.

The V and J ends lost 6 bases and 4 bases, in that order; junction bases with no gene match: 5. The germline V gene encodes CDR1 SQVTM and CDR2 ANQGSEA. The CDR3 contains 14 residues. TCRdb processed the 5' RACE reads anew with MiXCR; each CDR3 protein has one entry. The sample carries 300,000 to 350,000 distinct CDR3 sequences, about 7.8% recorded once. This sequence was found in a man between 18 and 29 years old who received the YFV17D yellow fever vaccine. J is TRBJ2-2 and V is TRBV29-1; 10 bases are a match to TRBD2. The starting material was PBMCs, obtained 45 days after the first yellow fever vaccination. In DNA, the CDR3 is TGCAGCGTCCATAGCGGGGGGATCACCGGGGAGCTGTTTTTT. Protein sequence: CSVHSGGITGELFF.